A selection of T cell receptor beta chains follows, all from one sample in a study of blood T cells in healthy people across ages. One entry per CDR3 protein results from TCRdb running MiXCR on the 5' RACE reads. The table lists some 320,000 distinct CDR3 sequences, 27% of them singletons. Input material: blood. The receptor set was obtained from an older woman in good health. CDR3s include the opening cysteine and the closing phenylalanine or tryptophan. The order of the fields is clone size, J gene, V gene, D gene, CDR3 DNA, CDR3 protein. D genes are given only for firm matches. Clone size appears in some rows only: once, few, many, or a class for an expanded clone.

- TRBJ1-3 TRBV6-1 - TGTGCCAGTTCCGGGACACCAGGAAACACCATATATTTT CASSGTPGNTIYF
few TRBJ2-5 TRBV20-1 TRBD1 TGCAGTGCTAGGGGGGACAGACAAGAGACCCAGTACTTC CSARGDRQETQYF
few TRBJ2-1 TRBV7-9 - TGTGCCAGCAGCTTATGGAGAACCGGCTGGGAGGAGCAGTTCTTC CASSLWRTGWEEQFF
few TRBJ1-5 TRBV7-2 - TGTGCCAGCAGCGAGGGCCGGCGGGGTCAGCCCCAGCATTTT CASSEGRRGQPQHF
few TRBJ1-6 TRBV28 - TGTGCCAGCACCTACTCCACAGGGCCAGTTTCACCCCTCCACTTT CASTYSTGPVSPLHF
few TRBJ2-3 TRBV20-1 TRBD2 TGCAGTGCTCACCTAGCGGGAGGGCTGTTGGTGATGGACGATACGCAGTATTTT CSAHLAGGLLVMDDTQYF
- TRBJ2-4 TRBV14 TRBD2 TGTGCCAGCAGCCACAATGGGGGACTAGGACCCTTTGACATTCAGTACTTC CASSHNGGLGPFDIQYF
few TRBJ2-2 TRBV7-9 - TGTGCCAGCAGTCCCGCCGCAGGGCCTCAGACCGGGGAGCTGTTTTTT CASSPAAGPQTGELFF
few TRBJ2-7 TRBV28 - TGTGCCAGTTCCATGCCAGGGACCGCAAGCGAGCAGTACTTC CASSMPGTASEQYF
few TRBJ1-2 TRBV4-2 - TGTGCCAGCAGCCAAGAGGGCAGTTCTCTTTATGGCTACACCTTC CASSQEGSSLYGYTF
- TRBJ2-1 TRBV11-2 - TGTGCCAGCAGCTCGGGGGGCGTGAGGATGGGGAATGAGCAGTTCTTC CASSSGGVRMGNEQFF
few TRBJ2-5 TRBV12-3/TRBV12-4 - TGTGCCAGCAGTCATGCAGCGCATCAGTACTTC CASSHAAHQYF
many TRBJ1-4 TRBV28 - TGTGCCAGCAGTTTGCGGATCTATAATGAAAAACTGTTTTTT CASSLRIYNEKLFF
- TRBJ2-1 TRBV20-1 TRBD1 TGCAGTGCTACCCTCCCCCGGGACAGGGGAGCCAATGAGCAGTTCTTC CSATLPRDRGANEQFF
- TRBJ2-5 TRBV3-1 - TGTGCCAGCAGCCAAACTAGTGGAGAGACCCAGTACTTC CASSQTSGETQYF
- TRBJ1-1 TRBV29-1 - TGCAGCGTGCCTAGGGAGGGGCCCGGAGCTTTCTTT CSVPREGPGAFF
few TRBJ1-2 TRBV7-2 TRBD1 TGTGCCAGCAGGACAAACAGGGGAACTAATGGCTACACCTTC CASRTNRGTNGYTF
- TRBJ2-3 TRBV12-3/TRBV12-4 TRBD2 TGTGCCAGCAGTCCCTCGGAGGCGGGGGGCACAGATACGCAGTATTTT CASSPSEAGGTDTQYF
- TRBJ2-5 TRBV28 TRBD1 TGTGCCACACAACCCGGGACAGGGTCATCCGGGACCCAGTACTTC CATQPGTGSSGTQYF
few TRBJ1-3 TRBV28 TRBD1 TGTGCCAGCAGTCCCCCGACAGGGGCTACGAACACCATATATTTT CASSPPTGATNTIYF
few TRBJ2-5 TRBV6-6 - TGTGCCAGCAGTTACTCAGGGGCAGAAGAGCCCCAGTACTTC CASSYSGAEEPQYF
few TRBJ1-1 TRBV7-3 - TGTGCCAGCAGCCCAAGACGGACGAACACTGAAGCTTTCTTT CASSPRRTNTEAFF
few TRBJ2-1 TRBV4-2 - TGTGCCAGCAGCCAAGAGGAGGGGGTCAATGAGCAGTTCTTC CASSQEEGVNEQFF
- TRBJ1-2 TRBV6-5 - TGTGCCAGCAGTCCCAGGGATCCGGGAAATGGCTACACCTTC CASSPRDPGNGYTF
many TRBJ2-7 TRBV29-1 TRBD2 TGCAGCGTAACCGGGGGGATTCCTTCTTTAGAGCAGTACTTC CSVTGGIPSLEQYF
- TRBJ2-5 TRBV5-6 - TGTGCCAGCAGCTTGGCCGAGCAGGGATTCCAAGAGACCCAGTACTTC CASSLAEQGFQETQYF
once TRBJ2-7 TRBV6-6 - TGTGCCAGCACAAAGACCGGGCGAAAAAACTACGAGCAGTACTTC CASTKTGRKNYEQYF
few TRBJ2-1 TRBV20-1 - TGCAGTGCTGAAAACAATGAGCAGTTCTTC CSAENNEQFF
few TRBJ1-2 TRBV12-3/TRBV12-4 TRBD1 TGTGCCAGCAGTGTCCGACAGGGACGGGGCTACACCTTC CASSVRQGRGYTF
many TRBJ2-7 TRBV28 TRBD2 TGTGCCATCCAGACTAGCGGTTACGAGCAGTACTTC CAIQTSGYEQYF
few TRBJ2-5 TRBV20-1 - TGCAGTGGTCTCGTGGGGGGACTGGTTTGGGGAAAAGAGACCCAGTACTTC CSGLVGGLVWGKETQYF
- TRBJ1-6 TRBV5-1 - TGCGCCAGCACCCTCCAGACCCTAGGAACGAATTCACCCCTCCACTTT CASTLQTLGTNSPLHF
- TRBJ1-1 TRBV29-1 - TGCAGCGTTGGACGGGCCCAGAACACTGAAGCTTTCTTT CSVGRAQNTEAFF
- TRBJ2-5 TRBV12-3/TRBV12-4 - TGTGCCAGCAGTTTGGACAGAGACCAAGAGACCCAGTACTTC CASSLDRDQETQYF
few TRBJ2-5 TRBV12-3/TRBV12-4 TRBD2 TGTGCCAGCAGTTCCCTTCTGGGACTAGCGGAGGGGTCGGGGACCCAGTACTTC CASSSLLGLAEGSGTQYF
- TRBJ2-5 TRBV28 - TGTGCCAGCAGCCCCCGGGACACTCAAGAGACCCAGTACTTC CASSPRDTQETQYF
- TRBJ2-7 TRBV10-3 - TGTGCCATCAGAGAAAACTACGAGCAGTACTTC CAIRENYEQYF
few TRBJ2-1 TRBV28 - TGTGCCAGCAGTGCTACAATTAGGCGGGGTGAGCAGTTCTTC CASSATIRRGEQFF
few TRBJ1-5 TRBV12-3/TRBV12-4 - TGTGCCAGCAGTAACAGGTATAGCAATCAGCCCCAGCATTTT CASSNRYSNQPQHF
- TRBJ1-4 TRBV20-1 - TGCAGTGCTAAACGACAGCTTAATGAAAAACTGTTTTTT CSAKRQLNEKLFF
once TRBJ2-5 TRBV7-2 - TGTGCCAGCAGCTTAGCCGATGGGATTAGTGGAGAGACCCAGTACTTC CASSLADGISGETQYF
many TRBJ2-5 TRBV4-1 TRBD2 TGCGCCAGCAGCCAAGACGGGACTAGCGGCGAAGAGACCCAGTACTTC CASSQDGTSGEETQYF
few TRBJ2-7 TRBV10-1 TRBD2 TGCGCCAGCAGTGCGAGGCGGGGGGCCTACGAGCAGTACTTC CASSARRGAYEQYF
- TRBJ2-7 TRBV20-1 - TGCAGTGCGGGGACCACAGGGCGCTCCTACGAGCAGTACTTC CSAGTTGRSYEQYF
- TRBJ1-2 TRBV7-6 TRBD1 TGTGCCAGCAGCTATGCCGCCGGGACAGCCTATGGCTACACCTTC CASSYAAGTAYGYTF
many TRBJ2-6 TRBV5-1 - TGCGCCAGCAGCTTCGTCCCCTCTGGGGCCAACGTCCTGACTTTC CASSFVPSGANVLTF
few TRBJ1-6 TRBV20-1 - TGCAGTGCGCCCAAGGCAGGGAATTATAATTCACCCCTCCACTTT CSAPKAGNYNSPLHF
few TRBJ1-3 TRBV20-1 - TGCAGTGCTAGTACCGAGGGAACTGGAAACACCATATATTTT CSASTEGTGNTIYF
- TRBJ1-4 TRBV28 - TGTGCCAGCCGGCCGGGTACAGCTAATGAAACACTGTTTTTT CASRPGTANETLFF
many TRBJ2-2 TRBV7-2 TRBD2 TGTGCCAGCAGCCCACTAGCGGGGGCGAACACCGGGGAGCTGTTTTTT CASSPLAGANTGELFF
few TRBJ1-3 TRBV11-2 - TGTGCCAGCAGCTTAGGGCTGGACCACTCTGGAAACACCATATATTTT CASSLGLDHSGNTIYF
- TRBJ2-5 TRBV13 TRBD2 TGTGCCAGCAGCTTGACTAGCGGGAGTGAGACCCAGTACTTC CASSLTSGSETQYF
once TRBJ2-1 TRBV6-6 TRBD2 TGTGCCAGCAGTTACTCCGCTAGCGGGACCTACAATGAGCAGTTCTTC CASSYSASGTYNEQFF
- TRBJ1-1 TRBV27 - TGTGCCAGCAGTTTAAGTCTGGGGGGAAGAGAGGCTTTCTTT CASSLSLGGREAFF
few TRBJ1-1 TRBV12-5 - TGTGCTAGTGGTTCCGACAGGACTATGAACACTGAAGCTTTCTTT CASGSDRTMNTEAFF
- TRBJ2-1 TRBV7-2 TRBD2 TGTGCCAGCAGCCTAGCGGCACAGGCCGGGGGGAATGAGCAGTTCTTC CASSLAAQAGGNEQFF
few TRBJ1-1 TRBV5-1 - TGCGCCAGCAGCTTGGAGGCCCTGAACACTGAAGCTTTCTTT CASSLEALNTEAFF